This TCR beta chain was captured in a study of Graves' ophthalmopathy and Graves' hyperthyroidism. Overall study findings and caveats: Ophthalmopathy and stable hyperthyroidism were discriminated by a 13-signature model, with over 85% sensitivity and around 81% specificity. Most thyroid clonotypes expanded beyond 0.001 frequency were also found in blood. Ophthalmopathy progression prediction by the model yielded a sensitivity of 60% to 71% and a specificity of under 85%.

The diagnosis combined clinical symptoms, thyroxine, TRAb, thyroid ultrasound and orbital computed tomography scans. Looked up from germline, CDR1 is SNHLY and CDR2 is FYNNEI. The CDR3 extends over 13 amino acids. Trimming removed 5 bases from V and 1 base from J, with 8 bases in between. Using RNA transcripts, the TCR beta CDR3 regions were amplified. First-round RT-PCR employed HTBI primers, with a second-round multiplex PCR after it. From the multiplex PCR reads, TCRdb called clonotypes with MiXCR, one entry per CDR3 protein. The sample yields approximately 1.2 million distinct CDR3 sequences, 35% to 40% seen once. This clonotype has just a few counts. What it binds is unknown.

V usage is TRBV2 and J usage is TRBJ2-5; D possibly corresponds to TRBD2 (6 bases). This clonotype originated in an adult man with Graves' hyperthyroidism. The sequencing input was peripheral blood or thyroid tissue (not recorded which). The CDR3 protein is CASSWTTQETQYF. DNA of the CDR3: TGTGCCAGCAGTTGGACTACCCAAGAGACCCAGTACTTC.